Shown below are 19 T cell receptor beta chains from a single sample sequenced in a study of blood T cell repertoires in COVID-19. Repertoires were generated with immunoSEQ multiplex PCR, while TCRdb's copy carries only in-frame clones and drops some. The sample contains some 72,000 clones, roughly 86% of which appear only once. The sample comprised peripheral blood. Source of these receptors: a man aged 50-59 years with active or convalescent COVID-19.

This CDR3 is CASSEVRGQNNEQFF. The CDR3 region has the DNA TGTGCCAGCAGTGAGGTCAGGGGGCAGAACAATGAGCAGTTCTTC. The J gene is TRBJ2-1, the V gene TRBV6-4; 8 bases match TRBD1. Unmatched junction bases numbered 6, after V lost 3 bases and J lost 5 bases. The germline V gene has CDR1 MRHNA and CDR2 SNTAGT. The length of the CDR3 is 15 residues.

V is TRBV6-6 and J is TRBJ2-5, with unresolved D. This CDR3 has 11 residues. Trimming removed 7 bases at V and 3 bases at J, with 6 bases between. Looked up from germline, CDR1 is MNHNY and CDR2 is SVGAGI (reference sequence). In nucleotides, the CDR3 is TGTGCCAGCACGGGTAAAGAGACCCAGTACTTC. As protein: CASTGKETQYF.

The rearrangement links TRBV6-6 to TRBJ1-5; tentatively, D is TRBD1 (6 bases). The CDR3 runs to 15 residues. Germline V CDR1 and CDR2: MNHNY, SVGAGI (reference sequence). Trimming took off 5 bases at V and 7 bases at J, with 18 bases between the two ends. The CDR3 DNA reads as TGTGCCAGCAGTCCCACTTCACAGGGAGTACAGCCCCAGCATTTT. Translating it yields CASSPTSQGVQPQHF.

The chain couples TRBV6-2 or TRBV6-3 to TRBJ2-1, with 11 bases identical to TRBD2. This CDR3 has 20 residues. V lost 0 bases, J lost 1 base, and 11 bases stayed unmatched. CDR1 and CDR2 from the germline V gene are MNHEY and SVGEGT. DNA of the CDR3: TGTGCCAGCAGTTACTCGAGTTTGGCTAGCGGGGGGAAGTCCTACAATGAGCAGTTCTTC. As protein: CASSYSSLASGGKSYNEQFF.

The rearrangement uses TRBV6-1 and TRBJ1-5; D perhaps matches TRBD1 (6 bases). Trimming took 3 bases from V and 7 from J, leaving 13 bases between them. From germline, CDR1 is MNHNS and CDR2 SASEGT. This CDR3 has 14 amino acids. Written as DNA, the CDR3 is TGTGCCAGCAGTGATCTCCCAGGGGAGCAGCCCCAGCATTTT. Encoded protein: CASSDLPGEQPQHF.

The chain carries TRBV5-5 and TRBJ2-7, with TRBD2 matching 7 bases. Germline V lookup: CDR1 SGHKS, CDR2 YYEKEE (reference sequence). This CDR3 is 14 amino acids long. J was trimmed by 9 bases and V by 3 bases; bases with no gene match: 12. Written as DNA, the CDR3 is TGTGCCAGCAGCTCTTCCCCCGGGGGGTCGAGGCAGTACGTC. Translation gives CASSSSPGGSRQYV.

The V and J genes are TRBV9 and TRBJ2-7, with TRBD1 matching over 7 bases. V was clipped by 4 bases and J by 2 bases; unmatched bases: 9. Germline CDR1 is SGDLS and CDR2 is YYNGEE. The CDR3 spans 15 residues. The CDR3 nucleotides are TGTGCCAGCAGCCCTCACAGACAGGGACCCTACGAGCAGTACTTC. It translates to CASSPHRQGPYEQYF.

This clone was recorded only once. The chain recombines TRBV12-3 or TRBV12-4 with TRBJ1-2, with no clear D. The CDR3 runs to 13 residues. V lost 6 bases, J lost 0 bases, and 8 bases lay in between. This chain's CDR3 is CASRYTSNYGYTF. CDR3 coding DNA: TGTGCCAGCAGATACACCTCTAACTATGGCTACACCTTC.

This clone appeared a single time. CDR3 loop: CASSLGGARAEAFF. The CDR3 DNA follows: TGTGCCAGCAGCTTAGGGGGCGCAAGGGCTGAAGCTTTCTTT. V is TRBV7-8 and J is TRBJ1-1, with D possibly being TRBD1 (5 bases). V lost 1 base and J 6 bases, leaving 12 bases between the germline ends. Germline CDR1 is SGHVS and CDR2 is FQNEAQ. The CDR3 length is 14 residues.

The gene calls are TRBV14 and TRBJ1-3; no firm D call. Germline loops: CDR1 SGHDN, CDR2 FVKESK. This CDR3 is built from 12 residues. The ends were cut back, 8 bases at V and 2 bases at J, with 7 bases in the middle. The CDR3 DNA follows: TGTGCCAGCGTAGACACTGGAAACACCATATATTTT. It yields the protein CASVDTGNTIYF.

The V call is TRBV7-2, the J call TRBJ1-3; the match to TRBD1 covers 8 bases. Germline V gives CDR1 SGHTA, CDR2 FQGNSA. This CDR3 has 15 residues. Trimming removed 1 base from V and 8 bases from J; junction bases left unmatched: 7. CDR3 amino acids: CASSLDTGGTYTIYF. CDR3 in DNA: TGTGCCAGCAGCTTAGATACAGGGGGAACGTACACCATATATTTT.

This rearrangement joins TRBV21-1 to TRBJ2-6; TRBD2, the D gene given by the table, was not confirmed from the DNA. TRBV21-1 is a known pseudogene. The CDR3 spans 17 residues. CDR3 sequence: CASSRPGSRTGANVLTF. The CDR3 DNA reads TGTGCCAGCAGCCGACCGGGATCTCGAACCGGGGCCAACGTCCTGACTTTC.

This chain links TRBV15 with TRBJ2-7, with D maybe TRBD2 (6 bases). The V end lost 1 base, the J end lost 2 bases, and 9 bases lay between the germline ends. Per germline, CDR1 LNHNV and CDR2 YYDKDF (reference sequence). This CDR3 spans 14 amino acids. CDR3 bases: TGTGCCACCAGCAGAGGCGGGATTACCTACGAGCAGTACGTC. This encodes CATSRGGITYEQYV.

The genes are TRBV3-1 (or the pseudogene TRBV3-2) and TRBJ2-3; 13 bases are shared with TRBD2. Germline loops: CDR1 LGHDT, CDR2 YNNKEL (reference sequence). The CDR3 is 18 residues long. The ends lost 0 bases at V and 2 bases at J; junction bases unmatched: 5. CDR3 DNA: TGTGCCAGCAGCCAAGACCGACTAGCGGGGGGATTCACAGATACGCAGTATTTT. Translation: CASSQDRLAGGFTDTQYF.

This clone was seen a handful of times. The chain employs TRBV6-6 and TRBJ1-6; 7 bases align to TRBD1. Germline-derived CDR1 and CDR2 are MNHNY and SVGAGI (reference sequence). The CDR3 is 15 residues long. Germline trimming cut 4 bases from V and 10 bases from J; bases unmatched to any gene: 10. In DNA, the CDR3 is TGTGCCAGCAGTTCTCTTGACAGGGCCAAATCACCCCTCCACTTT. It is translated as CASSSLDRAKSPLHF.

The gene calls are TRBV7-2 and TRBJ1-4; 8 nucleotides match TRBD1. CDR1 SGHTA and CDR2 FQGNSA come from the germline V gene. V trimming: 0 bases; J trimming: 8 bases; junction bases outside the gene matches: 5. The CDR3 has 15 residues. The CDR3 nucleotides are TGTGCCAGCAGCTTAGCCCCGGGACAGGCCGAAAAACTGTTTTTT. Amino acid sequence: CASSLAPGQAEKLFF.

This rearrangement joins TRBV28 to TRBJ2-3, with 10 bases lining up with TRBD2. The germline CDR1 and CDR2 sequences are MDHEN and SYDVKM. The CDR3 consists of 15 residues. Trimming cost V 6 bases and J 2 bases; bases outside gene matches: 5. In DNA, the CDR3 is TGTGCCAGCAGATCCGGGACTAGCGTCACAGATACGCAGTATTTT. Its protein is CASRSGTSVTDTQYF.

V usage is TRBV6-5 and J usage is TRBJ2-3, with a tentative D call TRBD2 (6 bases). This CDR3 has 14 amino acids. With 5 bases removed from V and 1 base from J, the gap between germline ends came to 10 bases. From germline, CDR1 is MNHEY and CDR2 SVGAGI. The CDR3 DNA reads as TGTGCCAGCAGTACCCCTAGCGGCACAGATACGCAGTATTTT. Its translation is CASSTPSGTDTQYF.

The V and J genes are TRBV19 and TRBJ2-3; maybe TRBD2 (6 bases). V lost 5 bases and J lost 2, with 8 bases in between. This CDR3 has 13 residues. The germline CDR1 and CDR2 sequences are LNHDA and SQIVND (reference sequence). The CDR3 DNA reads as TGTGCCAGTAGTTTGGGACTCACAGATACGCAGTATTTT. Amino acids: CASSLGLTDTQYF.